The 8 T cell receptor beta chains presented below share a single source sample, sequenced in a study of metastatic and nonmetastatic thyroid tumors. All patients were treatment-naive before thyroid surgery. Using MiXCR, TCRdb reanalyzed the PCR reads. The sample consists of about 21,000 clones, roughly 22% of them appearing once. Sequenced sample: adjacent normal tissue. These receptors were collected from a female donor with papillary thyroid cancer or a benign thyroid nodule (not recorded which). Some clones in this sample may be carry-over from other donors' samples.

This chain links TRBV20-1 with TRBJ2-7; 8 bases agree with TRBD1. This CDR3 is 15 amino acids long. The germline gives CDR1 DFQATT, CDR2 SNEGSKA (reference sequence). With V trimmed by 0 bases and J by 0 bases, 4 bases remained unmatched. Here the CDR3 reads CSAREGTGNSYEQYF. The CDR3 DNA is TGCAGTGCTAGAGAGGGGACAGGTAACTCCTACGAGCAGTACTTC.

This clone was seen a handful of times. V and J are TRBV7-6 and TRBJ2-7, with D possibly matching TRBD1 (6 bases). Looked up from germline, CDR1 is SGHVS and CDR2 is FNYEAQ. This CDR3 has 12 residues. V was shortened by 9 bases and J by 2 bases, with 11 bases between the two germline ends. The CDR3: CASRGSTYEQYF. The CDR3 DNA reads as TGTGCCAGTAGGGGGTCAACCTACGAGCAGTACTTC.

This clone has a handful of counts. V is TRBV5-1 and J is TRBJ1-5; D remains unclear. Trimming took 5 bases from V and 2 from J, leaving 8 bases between them. The CDR3 spans 13 residues. Germline CDR1 SGHRS, CDR2 YFSETQ. As DNA, the CDR3 is TGCGCCAGCAGAAGACCGCGCAATCAGCCCCAGCATTTT. This codes for CASRRPRNQPQHF.

The chain recombines TRBV20-1 with TRBJ1-1; D is possibly TRBD1 (6 bases). Germline-derived CDR1 and CDR2 are DFQATT and SNEGSKA (reference sequence). V lost 5 bases and J lost 5, with 15 bases in between. The CDR3 is 13 residues long. CDR3 DNA: TGCAGTGCTCTGAAGACAGGTCCAACTGAAGCTTTCTTT. Its protein is CSALKTGPTEAFF.

This clone is classed as medium-sized. V gene TRBV28 combines with J gene TRBJ2-7; D is tentatively TRBD1 or TRBD2 (5 bases each). V shed 5 bases and J shed 0 bases, with 11 bases lying between them. Germline V lookup: CDR1 MDHEN, CDR2 SYDVKM. CDR3 length equals 14 residues. The CDR3 bases are TGTGCCAGCAGTGGGGACGGACTCTCCTACGAGCAGTACTTC. Amino acid sequence: CASSGDGLSYEQYF.

This clone has more than one count but fewer than ten. The V call is TRBV6-5, the J call TRBJ2-5; D remains ambiguous. CDR3 length: 14 amino acids. Germline V gene data show CDR1 as MNHEY and CDR2 as SVGAGI. Deletions cut 2 bases from V and 3 bases from J, with 10 bases between. The CDR3 loop reads CASSYGVGKETQYF. In nucleotides, the CDR3 is TGTGCCAGCAGTTACGGTGTCGGAAAAGAGACCCAGTACTTC.

The CDR3 bases are TGCGCCAGCAATTCCGGGACAGGGTGCTACTACGAGCAGTACTTC. Its translation: CASNSGTGCYYEQYF. V and J are TRBV5-1 and TRBJ2-7, with 9 nucleotides matching TRBD1. Germline loops: CDR1 SGHRS, CDR2 YFSETQ. Losses at the gene ends were 6 bases for V and 3 bases for J; bases not matched to a gene: 10. The CDR3 is made up of 15 amino acids.

This clone is medium-sized in the sample. This sample also contains other DNA sequences that code for the same CDR3. The J gene is TRBJ1-2, the V gene TRBV7-2; D remains ambiguous. CDR1 is SGHTA and CDR2 is FQGNSA in the germline V gene. The CDR3 runs 12 residues. The V gene lost 5 bases and the J gene lost 4 bases, with 8 bases spanning the gap. Here the CDR3 reads CASSPGLYGYTF. The CDR3 DNA sequence: TGTGCCAGCAGCCCCGGTCTCTATGGCTACACCTTC.